These 24 T cell receptor beta chains share one sample of origin, sequenced in a study of blood T cell repertoires in COVID-19. Assay: immunoSEQ multiplex PCR; the TCRdb copy retains only in-frame clones and omits some. This table has around 170,000 clones, around 86% appearing once. Sequencing was carried out using peripheral blood. The receptors were sampled from a man between 60 and 75 years old with COVID-19, enrolled during active disease.

The rearrangement joins TRBV6-2 or TRBV6-3 to TRBJ2-5; TRBD2 is a possible D gene (5 bases). Trimming removed 2 bases at V and 2 bases at J, with 9 bases between. Germline V CDR1 and CDR2: MNHEY, SVGEGT. CDR3 length: 14 residues. The CDR3 loop is CASSYGRAQETQYF. The CDR3 DNA follows: TGTGCCAGCAGTTACGGGCGGGCACAAGAGACCCAGTACTTC.

This rearrangement joins TRBV18 to TRBJ2-2, with a tentative D call TRBD1 (5 bases). V lost 1 base and J 5 bases, leaving 8 bases between the germline ends. Germline CDR1 KGHSH, CDR2 LQKENI. The CDR3 extends over 14 amino acids. The CDR3 DNA follows: TGTGCCAGCTCACCACGGACAACGACCGGGGAGCTGTTTTTT. The encoded protein is CASSPRTTTGELFF.

The chain carries TRBV7-6 and TRBJ2-2; D not certain. Trimming cost V 2 bases and J 0 bases, with 7 bases left between them. Germline CDR1 SGHVS, CDR2 FNYEAQ. The length of the CDR3 is 15 residues. CDR3 loop: CASSLTVTNTGELFF. The CDR3 region has the DNA TGTGCCAGCAGCTTAACGGTTACGAACACCGGGGAGCTGTTTTTT.

The V call is TRBV29-1, the J call TRBJ2-2; D is possibly TRBD1 (5 bases). Per germline, CDR1 SQVTM and CDR2 ANQGSEA. Trimming removed 2 bases at V and 4 bases at J, with 8 bases between. The CDR3 contains 13 residues. Written as DNA, the CDR3 is TGCAGCGTTGAAAGTCAGGGCACCGGGGAGCTGTTTTTT. It yields the protein CSVESQGTGELFF.

The chain links TRBV6-5 to TRBJ2-7, with D possibly matching TRBD2 (5 bases). The CDR3 contains 14 residues. CDR1 and CDR2 from the germline V gene are MNHEY and SVGAGI. V gave up 3 bases and J gave up 0 bases, with 9 bases separating them. The CDR3 bases are TGTGCCAGCAGTTATCGCCGGGGCTCCTACGAGCAGTACTTC. This gives the protein CASSYRRGSYEQYF.

The chain has TRBV19 and TRBJ2-1; tentative D call: TRBD2 (5 bases). This CDR3 has 13 residues. Germline CDR1 reads LNHDA; CDR2 reads SQIVND (reference sequence). With 4 bases removed from V and 5 bases from J, the gap between germline ends came to 9 bases. In DNA, the CDR3 is TGTGCCAGTAGTACTACTAGAAACAATGAGCAGTTCTTC. Its protein product is CASSTTRNNEQFF.

This chain uses TRBV2 with TRBJ1-4, with D possibly TRBD1 on 6 matching bases. Germline V gene sequence: CDR1 SNHLY, CDR2 FYNNEI. Trimming shortened V by 7 bases and J by 5 bases, and 11 bases separated the two germline ends. The CDR3 covers 13 residues. CDR3 in amino acids: CASKGQTNEKLFF. The DNA for the CDR3 is TGTGCCAGCAAAGGACAGACCAATGAAAAACTGTTTTTT.

This clone has more than one count but fewer than ten. The chain couples TRBV6-5 to TRBJ1-2; 11 bases agree with TRBD1. Losses at the gene ends were 2 bases for V and 5 bases for J; bases not matched to a gene: 7. The CDR3 has 16 amino acids. Germline V gene data show CDR1 as MNHEY and CDR2 as SVGAGI. The CDR3 loop reads CASSYMRTGGGYGYTF. CDR3 nucleotides: TGTGCCAGCAGTTACATGAGGACAGGGGGCGGGTATGGCTACACCTTC.

The gene calls are TRBV6-5 and TRBJ1-1; TRBD1 agrees at 7 bases. Unmatched junction bases numbered 3, after V lost 3 bases and J lost 2 bases. The germline V gene has CDR1 MNHEY and CDR2 SVGAGI. This CDR3 spans 14 amino acids. The CDR3 DNA follows: TGTGCCAGCAGTTATGGGACAGAAAACACTGAAGCTTTCTTT. Encoded protein: CASSYGTENTEAFF.

This clone was recorded once. Here the CDR3 reads CSVRTSGMYYEQFF. CDR3 sequence (DNA): TGCAGCGTGAGGACTAGCGGGATGTACTATGAGCAGTTCTTC. The chain combines TRBV29-1 with TRBJ2-1, with 12 bases fitting TRBD2. CDR3 length: 14 amino acids. V trimming: 6 bases; J trimming: 8 bases; junction bases outside the gene matches: 8. Germline CDR1 is SQVTM and CDR2 is ANQGSEA.

This chain links TRBV7-2 with TRBJ2-3; tentatively, D is TRBD2 (5 bases). Germline loops: CDR1 SGHTA, CDR2 FQGNSA. CDR3 length equals 15 residues. The ends were cut back, 1 base at V and 1 base at J, with 9 bases in the middle. The CDR3 DNA follows: TGTGCCAGCAGCTTAGAATTAGCGCGCACAGATACGCAGTATTTT. Its protein product is CASSLELARTDTQYF.

The chain combines TRBV6-6 with TRBJ1-3; TRBD1 is a possible D gene (6 bases). Trimming took 4 bases from V and 3 from J, leaving 10 bases between them. This CDR3 comprises 14 residues. Germline-derived CDR1 and CDR2 are MNHNY and SVGAGI (reference sequence). CDR3 sequence reads: CASSWTVDGNTIYF. CDR3 nucleotide sequence: TGTGCCAGCAGTTGGACAGTGGATGGAAACACCATATATTTT.

This chain joins TRBV29-1 and TRBJ2-1, with 10 bases aligning to TRBD2. There are 16 residues in the CDR3. J gave up 6 bases and V 1 base, and 9 bases lay outside the gene matches. CDR1 SQVTM and CDR2 ANQGSEA come from the germline V gene. CDR3 bases: TGCAGCGTTGAAGTCTGGCCAGCGGGAGGGCTCAATGAGCAGTTCTTC. It translates to CSVEVWPAGGLNEQFF.

This sequence joins TRBV28 and TRBJ2-2; tentatively, D is TRBD2 (6 bases). Germline V CDR1 and CDR2: MDHEN, SYDVKM. The V and J ends lost 7 bases and 1 base respectively, with 19 bases between them. The CDR3 extends over 17 amino acids. The CDR3 region is CASKPPGLARNTGELFF. The CDR3 bases are TGTGCCAGCAAACCACCGGGACTCGCCAGGAACACCGGGGAGCTGTTTTTT.

This chain joins TRBV5-5 and TRBJ1-4, with D possibly being TRBD1 (5 bases). Germline CDR1 and CDR2: SGHKS and YYEKEE (reference sequence). This CDR3 is 18 amino acids long. Trimming took 4 bases from V and 2 from J, leaving 21 bases between them. CDR3 sequence reads: CASSPGEGRVFTNEKLFF. The CDR3 region has the DNA TGTGCCAGCAGCCCCGGGGAGGGGCGGGTTTTCACTAATGAAAAACTGTTTTTT.

The rearrangement links TRBV25-1 to TRBJ1-6; D is uncertain. The CDR3 sequence is 13 residues long. Trimming stripped 7 bases from V and 5 bases from J, with 9 bases between. Germline-derived CDR1 and CDR2 are MGHDK and SYGVNS. The CDR3 nucleotides are TGTGCCAGCACTCGGTCCGATAATTCACCCCTCCACTTT. Encoded protein: CASTRSDNSPLHF.

The chain joins TRBV6-5 to TRBJ2-7; D gene ambiguous. V lost 7 bases and J lost 0, with 13 bases in between. Per the germline V gene, CDR1 is MNHEY and CDR2 is SVGAGI. CDR3 length: 14 amino acids. The CDR3 DNA is TGTGCCAGCACCCCTCGGAGAAGCTCCTACGAGCAGTACTTC. Translation gives CASTPRRSSYEQYF.

This clone was observed a handful of times. This chain uses TRBV7-2 with TRBJ2-6; D gene unclear. V was shortened by 0 bases and J by 0 bases, with 6 bases between the two germline ends. The germline V gene encodes CDR1 SGHTA and CDR2 FQGNSA. The CDR3 totals 16 residues. As DNA, the CDR3 is TGTGCCAGCAGCTTAGCAAGCTACTCTGGGGCCAACGTCCTGACTTTC. It yields the protein CASSLASYSGANVLTF.

V gene TRBV24-1 combines with J gene TRBJ2-1; TRBD2 matches at 8 bases. CDR1 is KGHDR and CDR2 is SFDVKD in the germline V gene. J gave up 5 bases and V 3 bases, and 11 bases lay outside the gene matches. The CDR3 is made up of 17 amino acids. CDR3 residues: CATSDRSGSLVHNEQFF. CDR3 DNA sequence: TGTGCCACCAGTGATAGAAGCGGGAGCCTGGTTCACAATGAGCAGTTCTTC.

This clone was recorded a few times. This chain connects TRBV27 to TRBJ2-2, with D tentatively TRBD1 (5 bases). V was cut by 5 bases and J by 2 bases, with 9 bases left in between. This CDR3 has 14 residues. The V gene's germline CDR1 is MNHEY and CDR2 SMNVEV (reference sequence). The CDR3 region has the DNA TGTGCCAGCAGTAGGGGCTACAACACCGGGGAGCTGTTTTTT. Translation gives CASSRGYNTGELFF.

The CDR3 is CASSQYLGTSGEETQYF. CDR3 in DNA: TGCGCCAGCAGCCAGTACCTCGGGACTAGCGGCGAAGAGACCCAGTACTTC. This chain joins TRBV4-3 and TRBJ2-5; 11 bases line up with TRBD2. Germline values: CDR1 LGHNA, CDR2 YSLEER. The CDR3 is 17 residues long. V gave up 3 bases and J gave up 3 bases; unmatched junction bases: 9.

The chain employs TRBV25-1 and TRBJ1-6; 11 bases line up with TRBD1. The CDR3 runs 16 residues. Losses at the gene ends were 5 bases for V and 6 bases for J; bases not matched to a gene: 6. The germline CDR1 and CDR2 sequences are MGHDK and SYGVNS. The CDR3 DNA sequence: TGTGCCAGCAGTAGGGACAGGGGGATTGGTAATTCACCCCTCCACTTT. It translates to CASSRDRGIGNSPLHF.

This clone was recorded only once. This chain connects TRBV29-1 to TRBJ2-7; a weak D match, TRBD1 (6 bases). V gave up 5 bases and J gave up 2 bases, with 10 bases separating them. Germline V CDR1 and CDR2: SQVTM, ANQGSEA. This CDR3 has 12 amino acids. CDR3 sequence: CSVRTGPYEQYF. The CDR3, as DNA: TGCAGCGTTCGAACAGGGCCCTACGAGCAGTACTTC.

J is TRBJ2-1 and V is TRBV2; 9 bases match TRBD2. V gave up 4 bases and J gave up 7 bases; unmatched junction bases: 5. The CDR3 covers 14 residues. Germline CDR1 is SNHLY and CDR2 is FYNNEI. Here the CDR3 DNA reads TGTGCCAGCAGTGGGACTAGCGTTTTAAATGAGCAGTTCTTC. This sequence encodes CASSGTSVLNEQFF.